The rows below give T cell receptor beta chains drawn from one sample of a study of blood T cell repertoires in COVID-19. The method was immunoSEQ multiplex PCR; TCRdb's version includes in-frame clones alone and lacks a portion of them. This table has 140,000 to 150,000 clones, about 80% appearing once. Specimen: peripheral blood. The receptors derive from a man aged 45-60 years with acute or convalescent COVID-19. Both conserved end residues are part of each CDR3. A D gene is named only where the DNA matches it firmly. A row's size may be missing; if present it is once, few, many or a size class.

clone size: .
D gene: .
V gene: TRBV12-5
J gene: TRBJ1-1
CDR3 protein: CASGSGYTEAFF
CDR3 DNA: TGTGCTAGTGGATCAGGGTACACTGAAGCTTTCTTT

clone size: .
D gene: .
V gene: TRBV29-1
J gene: TRBJ2-1
CDR3 protein: CQEGDEQFF
CDR3 DNA: TGCCAGGAAGGCGATGAGCAGTTCTTC

clone size: .
D gene: .
V gene: TRBV15
J gene: TRBJ1-4
CDR3 protein: CATSRKVGVEKLFF
CDR3 DNA: TGTGCCACCAGCAGAAAAGTAGGGGTAGAAAAACTGTTTTTT

clone size: .
D gene: .
V gene: TRBV11-2
J gene: TRBJ2-1
CDR3 protein: CASSLGPTGLGGNEQFF
CDR3 DNA: TGTGCCAGCAGCTTAGGTCCGACAGGGTTGGGGGGCAATGAGCAGTTCTTC

clone size: few
D gene: .
V gene: TRBV3-1/TRBV3-2
J gene: TRBJ1-1
CDR3 protein: CASSQNSQGTEAFF
CDR3 DNA: TGTGCCAGCAGCCAAAATTCTCAGGGAACTGAAGCTTTCTTT

clone size: .
D gene: TRBD1
V gene: TRBV7-3
J gene: TRBJ2-5
CDR3 protein: CASSRTGQGETQYF
CDR3 DNA: TGTGCCAGCAGCAGGACAGGCCAAGGGGAGACCCAGTACTTC

clone size: .
D gene: .
V gene: TRBV7-8
J gene: TRBJ1-1
CDR3 protein: CASSFSGSEAFF
CDR3 DNA: TGTGCCAGCAGCTTCTCGGGGAGTGAAGCTTTCTTT

clone size: .
D gene: .
V gene: TRBV24-1
J gene: TRBJ2-3
CDR3 protein: CATSVKGRGVTDTQYF
CDR3 DNA: TGTGCCACCAGTGTTAAAGGCAGGGGCGTGACAGATACGCAGTATTTT

clone size: once
D gene: TRBD1
V gene: TRBV30
J gene: TRBJ2-5
CDR3 protein: CAWSVPGQGSLGETQYF
CDR3 DNA: TGTGCCTGGAGTGTACCGGGACAGGGCAGTTTAGGAGAGACCCAGTACTTC

clone size: few
D gene: TRBD2
V gene: TRBV10-1
J gene: TRBJ2-2
CDR3 protein: CASSAGTSGGADGELFF
CDR3 DNA: TGCGCCAGCAGTGCCGGGACTAGCGGGGGGGCCGACGGGGAGCTGTTTTTT

clone size: once
D gene: .
V gene: TRBV28
J gene: TRBJ1-1
CDR3 protein: CASMGGGTEAFF
CDR3 DNA: TGTGCCAGCATGGGAGGGGGGACTGAAGCTTTCTTT

clone size: few
D gene: .
V gene: TRBV12-5
J gene: TRBJ1-5
CDR3 protein: CASGVWSGAMNQPQHF
CDR3 DNA: TGTGCTAGTGGTGTCTGGTCAGGGGCGATGAATCAGCCCCAGCATTTT

clone size: .
D gene: .
V gene: TRBV28
J gene: TRBJ1-3
CDR3 protein: CASSHGGTSSTIYF
CDR3 DNA: TGTGCCAGCAGTCACGGGGGGACGAGCAGCACCATATATTTT

clone size: .
D gene: .
V gene: TRBV19
J gene: TRBJ1-3
CDR3 protein: CASSSETGSGNTIYF
CDR3 DNA: TGTGCCAGTAGTTCAGAGACAGGCTCTGGAAACACCATATATTTT

clone size: many
D gene: TRBD2
V gene: TRBV19
J gene: TRBJ2-3
CDR3 protein: CASSTFGTSGANTQYF
CDR3 DNA: TGTGCCAGTAGTACCTTCGGGACTAGCGGGGCGAATACGCAGTATTTT

clone size: .
D gene: TRBD1
V gene: TRBV19
J gene: TRBJ1-5
CDR3 protein: CASTSRRTGGSQPQHF
CDR3 DNA: TGTGCCAGTACCTCGCGGAGGACAGGGGGCTCTCAGCCCCAGCATTTT

clone size: .
D gene: .
V gene: TRBV5-4
J gene: TRBJ2-5
CDR3 protein: CASKSTAQETQYF
CDR3 DNA: TGTGCCAGCAAATCGACAGCCCAAGAGACCCAGTACTTC